The entry below describes one T cell receptor (beta chain). No antigen is known for it. The data derive from a study of cytomegalovirus exposure and HLA in healthy donors. Study in general: HLA-typed donors were the source of roughly 80 million unique TCRs held in an early data release. Study findings and constraints: In vitro data verified three CMV-associated chains as specific for CMV antigens.

Germline assignment: CDR1 SGHRS and CDR2 YFSETQ. The CDR3 sequence is 14 residues long. V dropped 3 bases and J dropped 0 bases, with 9 bases sitting between them. PCR primers comprised 60 Vbeta and 13 Jbeta primers. Generated by immunoSEQ multiplex PCR, the TCRdb table keeps only in-frame clones and is missing some. The sample records some 120,000 clones, over 70% being singletons. The clonotype comes from a woman aged 45-65 years in good health and CMV-seropositive. The sequenced material came from PBMCs. V usage is TRBV5-1 and J usage is TRBJ1-2; D gene unclear. This CDR3 is CASSSVGANYGYTF. In DNA, the CDR3 is TGCGCCAGCAGCTCCGTCGGGGCTAACTATGGCTACACCTTC.